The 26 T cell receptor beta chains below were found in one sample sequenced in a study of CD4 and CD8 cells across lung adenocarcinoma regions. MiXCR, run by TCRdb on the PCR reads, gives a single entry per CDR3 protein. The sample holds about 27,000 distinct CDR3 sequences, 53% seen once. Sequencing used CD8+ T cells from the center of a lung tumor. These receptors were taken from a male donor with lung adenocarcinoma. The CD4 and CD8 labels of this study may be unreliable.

For the CDR3, the DNA is TGTGCCAGCAACCCAACCGGGACCGAATCCCCCAATGAGCAGTTCTTC. Protein sequence: CASNPTGTESPNEQFF. The chain couples TRBV6-1 to TRBJ2-1; D assignment may be TRBD1 or TRBD2 (5 bases each). Trimming stripped 7 bases from V and 6 bases from J, with 22 bases between. The CDR3 runs to 16 residues. Germline CDR1 MNHNS, CDR2 SASEGT.

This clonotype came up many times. The CDR3 coding sequence is TGTGCCAGCAGCCCCGACTTTACCCAGCCCCAGCATTTT. It encodes CASSPDFTQPQHF. The V gene is TRBV7-2, the J gene TRBJ1-5, with unresolved D. This CDR3 is built from 13 residues. Trimming took off 5 bases at V and 7 bases at J, with 12 bases between the two ends. Germline loops: CDR1 SGHTA, CDR2 FQGNSA.

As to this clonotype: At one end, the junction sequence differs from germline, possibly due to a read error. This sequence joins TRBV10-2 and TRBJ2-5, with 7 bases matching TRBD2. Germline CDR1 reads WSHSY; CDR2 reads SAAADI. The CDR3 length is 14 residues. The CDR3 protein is CASTPGGPSIEQSF. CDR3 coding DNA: TGCGCCAGCACGCCGGGAGGACCATCCATAGAGCAGTCCTTC.

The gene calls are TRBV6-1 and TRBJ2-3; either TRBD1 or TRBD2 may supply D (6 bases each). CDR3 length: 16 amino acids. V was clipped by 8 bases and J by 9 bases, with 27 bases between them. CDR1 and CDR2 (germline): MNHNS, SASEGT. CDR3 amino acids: CASGGPGAGDRETQYF. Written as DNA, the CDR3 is TGTGCCAGCGGGGGGCCCGGGGCAGGGGACCGGGAGACGCAGTATTTT.

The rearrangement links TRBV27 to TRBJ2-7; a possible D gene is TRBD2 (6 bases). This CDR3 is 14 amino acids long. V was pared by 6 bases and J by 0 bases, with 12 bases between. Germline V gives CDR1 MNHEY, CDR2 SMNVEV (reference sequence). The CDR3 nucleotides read TGTGCCAGCAGGGGGACTTACAGCTCCTACGAGCAGTACTTC. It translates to CASRGTYSSYEQYF.

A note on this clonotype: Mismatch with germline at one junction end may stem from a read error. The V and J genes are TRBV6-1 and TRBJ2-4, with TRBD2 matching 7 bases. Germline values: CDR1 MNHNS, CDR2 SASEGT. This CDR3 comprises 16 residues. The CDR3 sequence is CASREAGRGGKNTQYF. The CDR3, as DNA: TGTGCCAGCCGTGAAGCGGGGCGGGGAGGCAAAAATACTCAGTACTTC.

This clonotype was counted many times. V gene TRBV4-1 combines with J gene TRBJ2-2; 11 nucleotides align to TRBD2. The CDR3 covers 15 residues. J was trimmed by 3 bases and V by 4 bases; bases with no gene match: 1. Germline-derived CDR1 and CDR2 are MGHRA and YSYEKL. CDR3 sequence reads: CASSPGLADTGELFF. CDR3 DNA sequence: TGCGCCAGCAGCCCGGGACTAGCGGACACCGGGGAGCTGTTTTTT.

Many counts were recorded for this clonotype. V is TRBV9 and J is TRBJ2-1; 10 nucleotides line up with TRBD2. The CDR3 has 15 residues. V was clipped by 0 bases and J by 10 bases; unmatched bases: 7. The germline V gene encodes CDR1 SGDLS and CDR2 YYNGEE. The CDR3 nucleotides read TGTGCCAGCAGCGTAGGGACTAGCGGACGGGGAGAGCAGTTCTTC. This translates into CASSVGTSGRGEQFF.

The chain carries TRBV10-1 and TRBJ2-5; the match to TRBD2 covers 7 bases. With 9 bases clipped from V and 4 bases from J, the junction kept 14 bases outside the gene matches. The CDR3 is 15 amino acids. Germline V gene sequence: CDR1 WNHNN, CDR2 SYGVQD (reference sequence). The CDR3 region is CARGRAERDRETQYF. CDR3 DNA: TGCGCCAGGGGGCGCGCCGAGCGGGACCGAGAGACCCAGTACTTC.

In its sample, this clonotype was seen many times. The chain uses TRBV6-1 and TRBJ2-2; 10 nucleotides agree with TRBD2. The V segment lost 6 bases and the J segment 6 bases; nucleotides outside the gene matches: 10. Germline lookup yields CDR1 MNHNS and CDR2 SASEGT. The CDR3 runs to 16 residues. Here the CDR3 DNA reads TGTGCCAGCAGCCTCCGAACTAGCGGGATATCCGGGGAGCTGTTTTTT. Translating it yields CASSLRTSGISGELFF.

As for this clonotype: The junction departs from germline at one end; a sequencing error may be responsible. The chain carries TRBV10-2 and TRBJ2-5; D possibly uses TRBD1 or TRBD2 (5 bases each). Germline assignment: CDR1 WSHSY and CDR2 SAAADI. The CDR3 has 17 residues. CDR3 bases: TGCGCCAGCAGTGCGGGGCCGGGGCGCCGTGACCAAGAGACGCAGTACTTC. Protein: CASSAGPGRRDQETQYF.

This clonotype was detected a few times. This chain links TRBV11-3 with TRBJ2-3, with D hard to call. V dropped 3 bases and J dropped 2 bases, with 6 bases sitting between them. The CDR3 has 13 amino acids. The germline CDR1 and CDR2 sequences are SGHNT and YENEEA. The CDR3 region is CASSFQVTDTQYF. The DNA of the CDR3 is TGTGCCAGCAGCTTCCAGGTCACAGATACGCAGTATTTT.

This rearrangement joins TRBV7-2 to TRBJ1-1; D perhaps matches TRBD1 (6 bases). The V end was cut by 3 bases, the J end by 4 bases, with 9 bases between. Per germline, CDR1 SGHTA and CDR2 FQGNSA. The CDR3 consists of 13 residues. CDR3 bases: TGTGCCAGCAGCTTGCCGGACAGCACTGAAGCTTTCTTT. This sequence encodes CASSLPDSTEAFF. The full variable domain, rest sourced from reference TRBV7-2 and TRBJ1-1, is GAGVSQSPSNKVTEKGKDVELRCDPISGHTALYWYRQSLGQGLEFLIYFQGNSAPDKSGLPSDRFSAERTGGSVSTLTIQRTQQEDSAVYLCASSLPDSTEAFFGQGTRLTVV.

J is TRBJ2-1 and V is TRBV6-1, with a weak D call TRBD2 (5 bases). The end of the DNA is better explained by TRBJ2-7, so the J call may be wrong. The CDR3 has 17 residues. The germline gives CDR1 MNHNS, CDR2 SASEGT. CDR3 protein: CASNPVSGLASSYEQYF. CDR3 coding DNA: TGTGCCAGCAATCCGGTTAGTGGGCTAGCAAGCTCCTACGAGCAGTACTTC.

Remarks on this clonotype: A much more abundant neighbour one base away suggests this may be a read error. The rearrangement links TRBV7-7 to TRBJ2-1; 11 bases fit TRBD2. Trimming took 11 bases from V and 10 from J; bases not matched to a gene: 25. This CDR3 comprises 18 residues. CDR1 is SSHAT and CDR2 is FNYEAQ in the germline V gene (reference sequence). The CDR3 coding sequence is TGTGCCCCAAGACTAGCGGGAATCAACTACAGAACCTCCTACGAGCAGTTCTTC. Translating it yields CAPRLAGINYRTSYEQFF.

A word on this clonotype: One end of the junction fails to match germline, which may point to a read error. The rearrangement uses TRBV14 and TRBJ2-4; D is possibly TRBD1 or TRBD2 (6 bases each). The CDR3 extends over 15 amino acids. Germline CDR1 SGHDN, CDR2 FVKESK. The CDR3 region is CASSPRGRAKDIQYF. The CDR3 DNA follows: TGTGCCAGCAGCCCCCGGGGGCGAGCCAAAGACATTCAGTACTTC.

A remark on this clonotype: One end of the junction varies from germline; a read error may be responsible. The CDR3 DNA is TGTGCCAGCGGTGAACAGGGGTCAACCCTCTATGGCTACACCTTC. It specifies CASGEQGSTLYGYTF. The chain combines TRBV6-1 with TRBJ1-2; 7 bases map to TRBD1. Germline V gene sequence: CDR1 MNHNS, CDR2 SASEGT. The CDR3 loop spans 15 amino acids.

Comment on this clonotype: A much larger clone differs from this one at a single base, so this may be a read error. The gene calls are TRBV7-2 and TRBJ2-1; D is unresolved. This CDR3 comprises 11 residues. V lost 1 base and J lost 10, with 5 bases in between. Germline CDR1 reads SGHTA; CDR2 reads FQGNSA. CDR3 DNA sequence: TGTGCCAGCAGCTTAGTGGAGGAGCAGTTCTTC. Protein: CASSLVEEQFF.

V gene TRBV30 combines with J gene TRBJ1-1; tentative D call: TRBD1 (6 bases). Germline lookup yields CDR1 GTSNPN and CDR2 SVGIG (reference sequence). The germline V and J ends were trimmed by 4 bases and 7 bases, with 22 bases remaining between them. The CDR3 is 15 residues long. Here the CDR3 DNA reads TGTGCCTGGAAAGGGGGGAGTGAATATAGCGGTGAAGCTTTCTTT. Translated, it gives CAWKGGSEYSGEAFF. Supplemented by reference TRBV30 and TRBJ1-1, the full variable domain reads SQTIHQWPATLVQPVGSPLSLECTVEGTSNPNLYWYRQAAGRGLQLLFYSVGIGQISSEVPQNLSASRPQDRQFILSSKKLLLSDSGFYLCAWKGGSEYSGEAFFGQGTRLTVV.

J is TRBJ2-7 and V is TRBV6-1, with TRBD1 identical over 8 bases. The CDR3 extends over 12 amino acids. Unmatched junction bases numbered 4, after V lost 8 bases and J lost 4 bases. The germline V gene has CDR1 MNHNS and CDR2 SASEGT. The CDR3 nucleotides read TGTGCCAGCCGGACAGGGTCGTACGAGCAGTACTTC. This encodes CASRTGSYEQYF.

CDR3 residues: CASSPLGVLSYEQFF. DNA of the CDR3: TGTGCCAGCAGCCCCCTGGGGGTATTGAGCTACGAGCAGTTCTTC. The chain combines TRBV11-3 with TRBJ2-7; perhaps D is TRBD1 or TRBD2 (5 bases each). Judging by the DNA end, TRBJ2-1 fits better; the J call may be wrong. The CDR3 totals 15 residues. Germline V CDR1 and CDR2: SGHNT, YENEEA.

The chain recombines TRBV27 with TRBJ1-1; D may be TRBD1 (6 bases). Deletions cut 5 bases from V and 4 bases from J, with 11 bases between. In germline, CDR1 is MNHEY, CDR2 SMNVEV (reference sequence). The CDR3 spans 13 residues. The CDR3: CASSNRVSTEAFF. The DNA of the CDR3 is TGTGCCAGCAGTAACAGGGTTTCCACTGAAGCTTTCTTT.

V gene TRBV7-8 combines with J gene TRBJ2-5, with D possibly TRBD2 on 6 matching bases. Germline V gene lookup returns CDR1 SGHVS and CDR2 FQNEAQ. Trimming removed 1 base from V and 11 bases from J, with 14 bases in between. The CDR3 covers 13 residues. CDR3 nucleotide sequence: TGTGCCAGCAGCTTAGTCTACGGAGGGGAGCAGTACTTC. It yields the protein CASSLVYGGEQYF.

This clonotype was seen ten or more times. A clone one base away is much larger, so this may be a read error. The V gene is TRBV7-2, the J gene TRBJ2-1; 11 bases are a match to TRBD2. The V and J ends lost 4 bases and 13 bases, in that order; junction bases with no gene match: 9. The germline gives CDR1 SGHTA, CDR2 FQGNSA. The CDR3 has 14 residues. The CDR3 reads CASSSPGLAETQFF. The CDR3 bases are TGTGCCAGCAGCTCACCGGGACTAGCGGAGACCCAGTTCTTC.

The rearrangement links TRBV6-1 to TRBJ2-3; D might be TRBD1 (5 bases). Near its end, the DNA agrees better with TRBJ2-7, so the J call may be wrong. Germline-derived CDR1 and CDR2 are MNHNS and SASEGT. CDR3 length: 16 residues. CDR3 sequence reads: CASSEAGPWAKDTQYF. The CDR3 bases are TGTGCCAGCAGTGAAGCGGGGCCGTGGGCCAAAGATACGCAGTACTTC.

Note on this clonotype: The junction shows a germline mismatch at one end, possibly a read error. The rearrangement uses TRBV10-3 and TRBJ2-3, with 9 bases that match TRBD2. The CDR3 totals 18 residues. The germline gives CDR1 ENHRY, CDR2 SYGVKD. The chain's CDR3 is CAIRSMAGGEGSTDTQYF. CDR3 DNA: TGTGCCATCAGGAGCATGGCGGGAGGGGAAGGGAGCACAGATACCCAGTATTTT.